This T cell receptor beta chain was profiled in a study of blood T cell repertoires in COVID-19. Overall study: Collection of acute and convalescent COVID-19 samples took place in the United States, Italy and Spain.

This CDR3 contains 13 residues. V was pared by 1 base and J by 4 bases, with 6 bases between. Only in-frame clones appear in the TCRdb table, and some are missing; sequencing was by immunoSEQ multiplex PCR. Of about 180,000 clones listed, 86% were seen once; the top ten hold about 8.6%. Clinical histories supplied by participants themselves formed the basis of cohort assignment. Symptom resolution, clearance, or two negative PCRs marked donors in Cohort 3 as recovered. The sequence derives from a woman aged 25-40 years who had recovered from COVID-19. The chain uses TRBV12-3 or TRBV12-4 and TRBJ2-3; D call uncertain. Sequencing was performed on PBMCs or T cells enriched from blood (not recorded which). Written as DNA, the CDR3 is TGTGCCAGCAGTTTAGATCAATCAGATACGCAGTATTTT. It encodes CASSLDQSDTQYF.